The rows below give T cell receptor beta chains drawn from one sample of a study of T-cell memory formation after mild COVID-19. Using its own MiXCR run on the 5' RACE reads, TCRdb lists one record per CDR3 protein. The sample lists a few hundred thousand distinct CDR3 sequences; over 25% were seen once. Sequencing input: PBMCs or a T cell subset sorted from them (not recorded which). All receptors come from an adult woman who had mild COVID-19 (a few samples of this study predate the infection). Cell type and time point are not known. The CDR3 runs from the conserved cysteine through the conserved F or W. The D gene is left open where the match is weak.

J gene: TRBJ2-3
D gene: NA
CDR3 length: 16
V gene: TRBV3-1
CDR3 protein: CASSQRGGPSTDTQYF

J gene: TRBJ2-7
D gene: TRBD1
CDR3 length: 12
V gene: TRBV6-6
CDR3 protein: CAGGQGVYEQYF

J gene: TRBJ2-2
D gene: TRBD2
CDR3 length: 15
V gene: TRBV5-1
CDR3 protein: CASSYEASGIGELFF

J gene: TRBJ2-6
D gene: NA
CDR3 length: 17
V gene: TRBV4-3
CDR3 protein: CASSQDLPGTGANVLTF

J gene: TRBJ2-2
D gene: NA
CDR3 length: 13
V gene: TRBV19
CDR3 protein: CASSIQGFGELFF

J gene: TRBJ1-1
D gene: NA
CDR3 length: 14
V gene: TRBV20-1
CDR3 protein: CSARQARGNTEAFF

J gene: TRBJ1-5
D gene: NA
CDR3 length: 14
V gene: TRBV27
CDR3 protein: CASSLSMGGGPQHF

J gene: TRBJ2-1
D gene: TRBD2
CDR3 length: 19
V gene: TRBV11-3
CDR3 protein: CASSLDQGLAGERYNEQFF

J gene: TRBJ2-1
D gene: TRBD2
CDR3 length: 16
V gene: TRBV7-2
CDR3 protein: CASSFVGGGAYNEQFF

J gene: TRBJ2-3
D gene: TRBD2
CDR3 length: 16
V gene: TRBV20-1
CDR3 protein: CSARDRLAGGVNTQYF

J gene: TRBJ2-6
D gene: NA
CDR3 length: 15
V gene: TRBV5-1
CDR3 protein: CASSLEPAGANVLTF

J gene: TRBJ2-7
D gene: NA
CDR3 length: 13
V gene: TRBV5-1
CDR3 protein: CASSSPSSYEQYF

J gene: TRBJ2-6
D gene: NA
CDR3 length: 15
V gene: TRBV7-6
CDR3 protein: CASSDLLSGANVLTF

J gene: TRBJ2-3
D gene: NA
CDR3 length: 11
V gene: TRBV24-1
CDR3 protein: CATRETDTQYF

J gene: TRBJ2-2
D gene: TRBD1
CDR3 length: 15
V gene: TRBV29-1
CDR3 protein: CSAKSGTGVTGELFF

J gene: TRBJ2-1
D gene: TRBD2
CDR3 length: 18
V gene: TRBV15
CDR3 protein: CATSRAQLMSGGPHEQFF

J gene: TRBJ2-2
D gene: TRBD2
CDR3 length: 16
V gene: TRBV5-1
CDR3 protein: CASSLALAGNTGELFF

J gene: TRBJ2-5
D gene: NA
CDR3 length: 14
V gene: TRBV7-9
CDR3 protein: CASSLGLGQETQYF

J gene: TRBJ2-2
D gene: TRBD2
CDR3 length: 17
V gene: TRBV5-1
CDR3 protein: CASSFTTSGPNTGELFF

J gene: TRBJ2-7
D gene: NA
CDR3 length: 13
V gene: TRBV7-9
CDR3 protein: CASRTGGDLEQYF

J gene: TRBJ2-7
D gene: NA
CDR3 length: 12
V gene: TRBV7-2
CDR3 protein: CASSFEGYEQYF

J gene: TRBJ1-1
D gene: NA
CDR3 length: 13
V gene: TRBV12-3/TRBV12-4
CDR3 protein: CASTTGFATEAFF

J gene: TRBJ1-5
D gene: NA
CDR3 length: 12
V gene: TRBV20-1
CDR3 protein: CSASSGPQPQHF

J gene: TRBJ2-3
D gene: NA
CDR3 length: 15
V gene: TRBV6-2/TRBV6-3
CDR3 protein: CASSYIGTLTDTQYF

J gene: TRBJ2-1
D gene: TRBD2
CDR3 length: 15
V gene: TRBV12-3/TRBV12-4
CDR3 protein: CASSLPGGRGVEQFF

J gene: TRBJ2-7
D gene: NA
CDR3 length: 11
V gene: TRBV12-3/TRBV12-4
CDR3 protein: CASVWGHEQYF

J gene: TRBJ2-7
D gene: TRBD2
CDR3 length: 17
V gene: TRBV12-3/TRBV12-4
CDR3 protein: CASSFGGSGSRNYEQYF

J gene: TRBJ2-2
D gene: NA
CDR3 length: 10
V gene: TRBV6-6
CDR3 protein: CATQAGELFF

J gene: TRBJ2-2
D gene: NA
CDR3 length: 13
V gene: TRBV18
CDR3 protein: CASSPRQHGELFF

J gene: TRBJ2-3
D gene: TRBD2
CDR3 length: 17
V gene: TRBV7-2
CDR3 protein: CASSLAGTSFGTDTQYF

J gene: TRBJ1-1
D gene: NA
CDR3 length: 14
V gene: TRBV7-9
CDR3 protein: CASSPNEPVTEAFF

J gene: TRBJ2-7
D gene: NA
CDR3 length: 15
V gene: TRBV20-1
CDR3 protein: CSASESGGAIHEQYF

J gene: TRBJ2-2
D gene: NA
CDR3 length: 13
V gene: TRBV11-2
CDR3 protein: CASSLDRAGELFF

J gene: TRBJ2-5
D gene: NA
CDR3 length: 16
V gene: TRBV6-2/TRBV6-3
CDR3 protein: CASSSRGGDVSETQYF

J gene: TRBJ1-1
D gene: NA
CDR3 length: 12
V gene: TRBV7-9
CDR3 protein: CASSPRSEGAFF

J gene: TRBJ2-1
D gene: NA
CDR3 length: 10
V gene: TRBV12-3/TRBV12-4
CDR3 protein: CASSLNEQFF